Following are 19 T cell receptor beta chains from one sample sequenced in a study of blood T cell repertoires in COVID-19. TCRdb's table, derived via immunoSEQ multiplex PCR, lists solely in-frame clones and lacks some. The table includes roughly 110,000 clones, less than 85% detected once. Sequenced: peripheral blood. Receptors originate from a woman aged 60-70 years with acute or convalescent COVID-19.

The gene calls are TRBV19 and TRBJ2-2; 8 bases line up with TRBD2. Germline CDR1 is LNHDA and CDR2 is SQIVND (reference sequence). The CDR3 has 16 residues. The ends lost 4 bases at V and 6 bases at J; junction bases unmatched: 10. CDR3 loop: CASSTLGRAGAGELFF. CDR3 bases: TGTGCCAGTAGTACCCTCGGGAGGGCCGGCGCCGGGGAGCTGTTTTTT.

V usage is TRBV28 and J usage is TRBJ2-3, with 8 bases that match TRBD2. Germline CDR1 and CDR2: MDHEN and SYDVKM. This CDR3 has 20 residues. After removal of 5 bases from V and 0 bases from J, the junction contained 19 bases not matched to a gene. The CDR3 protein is CASSPPGTSGGRLSTDTQYF. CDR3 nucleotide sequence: TGTGCCAGCAGTCCGCCCGGAACTAGTGGCGGGAGGCTAAGCACAGATACGCAGTATTTT.

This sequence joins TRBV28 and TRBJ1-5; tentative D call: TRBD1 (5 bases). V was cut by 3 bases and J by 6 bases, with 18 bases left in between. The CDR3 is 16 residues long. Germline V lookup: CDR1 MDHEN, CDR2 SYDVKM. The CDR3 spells CASSFSTAAGGQPQHF. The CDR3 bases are TGTGCCAGCAGTTTCTCTACGGCGGCGGGGGGTCAGCCCCAGCATTTT. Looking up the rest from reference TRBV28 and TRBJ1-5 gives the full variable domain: DVKVTQSSRYLVKRTGEKVFLECVQDMDHENMFWYRQDPGLGLRLIYFSYDVKMKEKGDIPEGYSVSREKKERFSLILESASTNQTSMYLCASSFSTAAGGQPQHFGDGTRLSIL.

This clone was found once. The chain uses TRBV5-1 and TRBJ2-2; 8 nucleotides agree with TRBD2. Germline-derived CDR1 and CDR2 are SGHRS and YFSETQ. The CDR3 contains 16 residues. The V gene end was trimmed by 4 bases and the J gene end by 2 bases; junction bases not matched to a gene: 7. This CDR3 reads CASSPGGLSNTGELFF. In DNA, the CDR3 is TGCGCCAGCAGCCCGGGGGGGCTATCCAACACCGGGGAGCTGTTTTTT. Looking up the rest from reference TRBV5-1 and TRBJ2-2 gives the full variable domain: KAGVTQTPRYLIKTRGQQVTLSCSPISGHRSVSWYQQTPGQGLQFLFEYFSETQRNKGNFPGRFSGRQFSNSRSEMNVSTLELGDSALYLCASSPGGLSNTGELFFGEGSRLTVL.

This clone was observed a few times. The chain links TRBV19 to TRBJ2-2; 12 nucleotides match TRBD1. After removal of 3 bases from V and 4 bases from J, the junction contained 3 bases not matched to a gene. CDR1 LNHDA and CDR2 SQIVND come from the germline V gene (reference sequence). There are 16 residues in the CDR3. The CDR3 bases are TGTGCCAGTAGTATGGGACAGGGGGCGGGCACCGGGGAGCTGTTTTTT. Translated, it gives CASSMGQGAGTGELFF.

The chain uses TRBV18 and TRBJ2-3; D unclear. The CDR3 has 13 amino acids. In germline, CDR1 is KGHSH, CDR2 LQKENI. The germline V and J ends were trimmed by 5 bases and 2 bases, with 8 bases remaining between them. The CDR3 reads CASSSHITDTQYF. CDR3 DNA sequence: TGTGCCAGCTCATCTCACATCACAGATACGCAGTATTTT.

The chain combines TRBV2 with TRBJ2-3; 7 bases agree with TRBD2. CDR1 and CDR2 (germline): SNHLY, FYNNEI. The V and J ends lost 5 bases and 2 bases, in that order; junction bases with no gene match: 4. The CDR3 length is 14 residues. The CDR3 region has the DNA TGTGCCAGCAGTAGCAGCGGGGTCACAGATACGCAGTATTTT. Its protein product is CASSSSGVTDTQYF.

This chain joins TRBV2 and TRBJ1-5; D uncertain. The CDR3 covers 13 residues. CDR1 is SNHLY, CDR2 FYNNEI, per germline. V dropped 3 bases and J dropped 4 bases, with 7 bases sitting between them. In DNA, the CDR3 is TGTGCCAGCAGTGAGGCGGTGAATCAGCCCCAGCATTTT. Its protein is CASSEAVNQPQHF.

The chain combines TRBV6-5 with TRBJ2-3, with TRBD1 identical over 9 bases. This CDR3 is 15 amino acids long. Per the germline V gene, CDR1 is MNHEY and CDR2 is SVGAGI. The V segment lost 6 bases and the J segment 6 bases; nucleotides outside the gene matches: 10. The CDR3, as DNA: TGTGCCAGCAGCGGCCGGGACAGGGAGGGCGATACGCAGTATTTT. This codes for CASSGRDREGDTQYF.

In nucleotides, the CDR3 is TGCGCCAGCAGCTTGAAACGGGGGAAAGAGCAGTACTTC. This encodes CASSLKRGKEQYF. The chain couples TRBV5-1 to TRBJ2-7, with TRBD2 as a possible D gene (6 bases). Germline lookup yields CDR1 SGHRS and CDR2 YFSETQ. The CDR3 is made up of 13 amino acids. V dropped 1 base and J dropped 7 bases, with 12 bases sitting between them.

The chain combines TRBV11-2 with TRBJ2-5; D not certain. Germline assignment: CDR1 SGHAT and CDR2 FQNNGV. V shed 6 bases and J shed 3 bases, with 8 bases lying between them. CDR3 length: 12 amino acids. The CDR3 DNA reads TGTGCCAGCAGAGACTCCAAAGAGACCCAGTACTTC. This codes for CASRDSKETQYF.

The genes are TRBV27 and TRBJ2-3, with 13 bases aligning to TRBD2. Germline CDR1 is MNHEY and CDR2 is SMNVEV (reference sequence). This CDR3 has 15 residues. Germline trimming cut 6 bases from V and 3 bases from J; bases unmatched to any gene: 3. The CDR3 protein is CASRGLAGVTDTQYF. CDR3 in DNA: TGTGCCAGCAGAGGACTAGCGGGGGTAACAGATACGCAGTATTTT.

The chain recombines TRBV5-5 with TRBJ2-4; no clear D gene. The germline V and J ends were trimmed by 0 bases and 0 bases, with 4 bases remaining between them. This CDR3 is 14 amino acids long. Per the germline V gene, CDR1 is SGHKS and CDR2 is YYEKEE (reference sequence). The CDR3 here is CASSLGRAKNIQYF. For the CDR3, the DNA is TGTGCCAGCAGCTTGGGCAGAGCCAAAAACATTCAGTACTTC.

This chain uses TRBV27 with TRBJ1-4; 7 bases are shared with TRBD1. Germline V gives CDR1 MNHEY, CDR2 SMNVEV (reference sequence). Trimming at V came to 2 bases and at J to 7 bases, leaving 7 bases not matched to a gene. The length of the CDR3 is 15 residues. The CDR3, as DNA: TGTGCCAGCAGTTTAACAGGGGATGCCTTTGAAAAACTGTTTTTT. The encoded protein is CASSLTGDAFEKLFF.

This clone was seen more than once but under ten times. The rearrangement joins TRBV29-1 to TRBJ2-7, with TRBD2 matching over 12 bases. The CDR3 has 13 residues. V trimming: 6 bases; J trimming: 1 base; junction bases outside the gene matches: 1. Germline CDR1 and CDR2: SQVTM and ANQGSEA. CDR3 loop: CSVLAGGSYEQYF. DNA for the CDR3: TGCAGCGTCCTAGCGGGAGGGTCCTACGAGCAGTACTTC.

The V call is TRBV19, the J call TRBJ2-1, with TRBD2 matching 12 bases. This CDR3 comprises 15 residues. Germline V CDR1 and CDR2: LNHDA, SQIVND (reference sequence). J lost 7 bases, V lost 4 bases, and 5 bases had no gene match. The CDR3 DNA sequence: TGTGCCAGTAGTAGCAGACTAGCGGGAGTTAATGAGCAGTTCTTC. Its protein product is CASSSRLAGVNEQFF.

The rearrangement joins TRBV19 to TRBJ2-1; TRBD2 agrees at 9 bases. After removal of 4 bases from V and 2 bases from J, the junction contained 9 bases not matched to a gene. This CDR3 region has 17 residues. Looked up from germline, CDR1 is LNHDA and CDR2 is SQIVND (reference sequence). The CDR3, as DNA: TGTGCCAGTAGTACCCAGTCTACTAGCGGGCCCTACAATGAGCAGTTCTTC. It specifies CASSTQSTSGPYNEQFF.

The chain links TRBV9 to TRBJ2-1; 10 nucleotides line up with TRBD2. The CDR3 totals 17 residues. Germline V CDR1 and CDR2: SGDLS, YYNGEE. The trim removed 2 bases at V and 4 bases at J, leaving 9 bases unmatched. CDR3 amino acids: CASSVRGSGREYNEQFF. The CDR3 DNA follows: TGTGCCAGCAGCGTGAGAGGGAGCGGGAGGGAGTACAATGAGCAGTTCTTC.

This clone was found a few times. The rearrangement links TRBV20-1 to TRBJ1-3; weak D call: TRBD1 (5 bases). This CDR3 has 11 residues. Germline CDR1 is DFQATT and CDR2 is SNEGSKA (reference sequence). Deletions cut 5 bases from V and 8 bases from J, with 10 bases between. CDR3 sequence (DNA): TGCAGTGCTGAGTGGGGGGACACCATATATTTT. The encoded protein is CSAEWGDTIYF.